These T cell receptor beta chains were read from a single sample in a study of graft-versus-host responses after intestinal transplantation. Their recognized antigens are unknown. The repertoire was sequenced with immunoSEQ multiplex PCR; TCRdb's copy has only in-frame clones and lacks some. The sample includes 85,000 to 100,000 clones, around nine tenths of them seen just once. Sequences were derived from unstimulated CD4+ T cells sorted from spleen or lymph node cells, sampled before intestinal transplant. The receptors derive from a human donor who received an intestinal transplant. The CDR3 runs from the conserved cysteine through the conserved F or W. The order of the fields is CDR3 protein, CDR3 DNA, D gene, clone size, J gene, V gene. A D gene is named only where the DNA matches it firmly. Rows give clone size only sometimes, using once, few, many, or a class for an expanded clone.

CDR3aa: CASSSEGYRTEAFF
CDR3nt: TGTGCCAGCAGTTCGGAGGGTTATAGGACTGAAGCTTTCTTT
d_gene: .
abundance: .
j_gene: TRBJ1-1
v_gene: TRBV6-6

CDR3aa: CASSLSGYGRTGETEAFF
CDR3nt: TGTGCCAGCAGTTTATCCGGGTATGGTCGGACAGGGGAGACTGAAGCTTTCTTT
d_gene: TRBD1
abundance: .
j_gene: TRBJ1-1
v_gene: TRBV27

CDR3aa: CASSSRVSGTGELFF
CDR3nt: TGTGCCAGCAGCTCGAGGGTTTCCGGTACCGGGGAGCTGTTTTTT
d_gene: .
abundance: .
j_gene: TRBJ2-2
v_gene: TRBV7-9

CDR3aa: CASCNDPGTEAFF
CDR3nt: TGTGCCAGCTGTAACGACCCGGGAACTGAAGCTTTCTTT
d_gene: .
abundance: .
j_gene: TRBJ1-1
v_gene: TRBV2

CDR3aa: CASSVAEGTAYEQYF
CDR3nt: TGTGCCAGCAGCGTAGCCGAAGGGACAGCCTACGAGCAGTACTTC
d_gene: TRBD1
abundance: .
j_gene: TRBJ2-7
v_gene: TRBV9

CDR3aa: CASRPSAGRIQYF
CDR3nt: TGTGCCAGCAGACCGAGTGCGGGTAGAATTCAGTACTTC
d_gene: .
abundance: .
j_gene: TRBJ2-4
v_gene: TRBV16

CDR3aa: CASSLEVYRGYTF
CDR3nt: TGTGCCAGCAGCTTGGAAGTCTACAGGGGCTACACCTTC
d_gene: .
abundance: .
j_gene: TRBJ1-2
v_gene: TRBV5-6

CDR3aa: CASSYEVKGTDTQYF
CDR3nt: TGTGCCAGCAGTTACGAGGTGAAGGGGACAGATACGCAGTATTTT
d_gene: .
abundance: once
j_gene: TRBJ2-3
v_gene: TRBV6-5

CDR3aa: CASSGIGGRQPQHF
CDR3nt: TGTGCCAGCAGTGGTATCGGAGGGCGACAGCCCCAGCATTTT
d_gene: .
abundance: once
j_gene: TRBJ1-5
v_gene: TRBV2

CDR3aa: CATTSGTGFETQYF
CDR3nt: TGCGCCACGACATCCGGGACAGGGTTTGAGACCCAGTACTTC
d_gene: TRBD1
abundance: .
j_gene: TRBJ2-5
v_gene: TRBV5-1

CDR3aa: CASSPTQGPRPQHF
CDR3nt: TGTGCCAGCAGTCCAACACAGGGCCCAAGGCCCCAGCATTTT
d_gene: .
abundance: .
j_gene: TRBJ1-5
v_gene: TRBV28

CDR3aa: CASSPLFGTPDEQYF
CDR3nt: TGTGCCAGCAGCCCCCTGTTTGGGACACCAGACGAGCAGTACTTC
d_gene: .
abundance: once
j_gene: TRBJ2-7
v_gene: TRBV5-6

CDR3aa: CASRSGDAYNEQFF
CDR3nt: TGTGCCAGCAGAAGCGGGGATGCCTACAATGAGCAGTTCTTC
d_gene: TRBD2
abundance: .
j_gene: TRBJ2-1
v_gene: TRBV2

CDR3aa: CASSLGSGIWYEQYF
CDR3nt: TGCGCCAGCAGCTTGGGTAGCGGGATTTGGTACGAGCAGTACTTC
d_gene: TRBD2
abundance: .
j_gene: TRBJ2-7
v_gene: TRBV5-1

CDR3aa: CASSMGLAGDLTDTQYF
CDR3nt: TGTGCCAGCAGTATGGGACTAGCGGGAGACCTCACAGATACGCAGTATTTT
d_gene: TRBD2
abundance: once
j_gene: TRBJ2-3
v_gene: TRBV28

CDR3aa: CSVLQGVNQPQHF
CDR3nt: TGCAGCGTTTTACAGGGAGTCAATCAGCCCCAGCATTTT
d_gene: .
abundance: .
j_gene: TRBJ1-5
v_gene: TRBV29-1

CDR3aa: CASSWGTNNSPLHF
CDR3nt: TGTGCCAGCAGTTGGGGGACAAACAATTCACCCCTCCACTTT
d_gene: .
abundance: .
j_gene: TRBJ1-6
v_gene: TRBV7-2

CDR3aa: CASGDRGPPYEQFF
CDR3nt: TGTGCCAGTGGGGACAGGGGCCCTCCATATGAGCAGTTCTTC
d_gene: TRBD1
abundance: .
j_gene: TRBJ2-1
v_gene: TRBV28

CDR3aa: CAWSSGHYNEQFF
CDR3nt: TGTGCCTGGAGTAGCGGGCACTACAATGAGCAGTTCTTC
d_gene: .
abundance: .
j_gene: TRBJ2-1
v_gene: TRBV30

CDR3aa: CAWSGQGNQPQHF
CDR3nt: TGTGCCTGGAGTGGTCAGGGGAATCAGCCCCAGCATTTT
d_gene: .
abundance: .
j_gene: TRBJ1-5
v_gene: TRBV30

CDR3aa: CASSYWRGGQADTQYF
CDR3nt: TGTGCCAGCAGTTACTGGCGGGGGGGCCAAGCAGATACGCAGTATTTT
d_gene: TRBD2
abundance: .
j_gene: TRBJ2-3
v_gene: TRBV6-6

CDR3aa: CASSPSRVAGGGNTQYF
CDR3nt: TGTGCCAGCAGCCCGTCGCGGGTAGCGGGAGGGGGAAATACGCAGTATTTT
d_gene: TRBD2
abundance: once
j_gene: TRBJ2-3
v_gene: TRBV7-2

CDR3aa: CASSWTGGEQFF
CDR3nt: TGCGCCAGCAGCTGGACGGGGGGTGAGCAGTTCTTC
d_gene: TRBD2
abundance: .
j_gene: TRBJ2-1
v_gene: TRBV5-1

CDR3aa: CASSLGSEQETQYF
CDR3nt: TGTGCCAGCAGTCTAGGGAGCGAGCAAGAGACCCAGTACTTC
d_gene: .
abundance: .
j_gene: TRBJ2-5
v_gene: TRBV7-9

CDR3aa: CASSDIAASKETQYF
CDR3nt: TGCGCCAGCAGTGATATCGCGGCTTCGAAAGAGACCCAGTACTTC
d_gene: .
abundance: .
j_gene: TRBJ2-5
v_gene: TRBV10-2

CDR3aa: CASSLIAGVYEQYF
CDR3nt: TGTGCCAGCAGCTTAATAGCGGGGGTCTACGAGCAGTACTTC
d_gene: TRBD2
abundance: .
j_gene: TRBJ2-7
v_gene: TRBV7-8

CDR3aa: CASSLYQGKETQYF
CDR3nt: TGTGCCAGCAGCTTATATCAGGGAAAAGAGACCCAGTACTTC
d_gene: .
abundance: .
j_gene: TRBJ2-5
v_gene: TRBV5-4

CDR3aa: CASGNNGSYQETQYF
CDR3nt: TGTGCCAGCGGGAATAACGGGAGTTATCAAGAGACCCAGTACTTC
d_gene: .
abundance: .
j_gene: TRBJ2-5
v_gene: TRBV6-5

CDR3aa: CASLGGDSYNEQFF
CDR3nt: TGTGCCAGCCTAGGCGGGGACTCCTACAATGAGCAGTTCTTC
d_gene: .
abundance: .
j_gene: TRBJ2-1
v_gene: TRBV28

CDR3aa: CASSSHFSNQPQHF
CDR3nt: TGTGCCAGCAGCTCACATTTTAGCAATCAGCCCCAGCATTTT
d_gene: .
abundance: .
j_gene: TRBJ1-5
v_gene: TRBV7-9

CDR3aa: CASSVGPIGGETQYF
CDR3nt: TGTGCCAGCAGCGTAGGACCGATTGGGGGCGAGACCCAGTACTTC
d_gene: .
abundance: .
j_gene: TRBJ2-5
v_gene: TRBV9

CDR3aa: CASSLVGGEWNTEAFF
CDR3nt: TGTGCCAGCAGCTTGGTAGGGGGCGAATGGAACACTGAAGCTTTCTTT
d_gene: TRBD1
abundance: .
j_gene: TRBJ1-1
v_gene: TRBV5-4

CDR3aa: CASSRISGTDNQPQHF
CDR3nt: TGCGCCAGCAGCCGAATTTCCGGGACAGATAATCAGCCCCAGCATTTT
d_gene: TRBD1
abundance: .
j_gene: TRBJ1-5
v_gene: TRBV4-1

CDR3aa: CASSGWDTYEQYF
CDR3nt: TGTGCCAGCAGTGGGTGGGACACCTACGAGCAGTACTTC
d_gene: .
abundance: .
j_gene: TRBJ2-7
v_gene: TRBV6-1

CDR3aa: CASSPLGGARSTDTQYF
CDR3nt: TGCGCCAGCAGCCCCTTAGGGGGGGCGCGTAGCACAGATACGCAGTATTTT
d_gene: .
abundance: .
j_gene: TRBJ2-3
v_gene: TRBV5-1

CDR3aa: CATSWTGDTYEQYF
CDR3nt: TGTGCCACTTCATGGACAGGGGATACCTACGAGCAGTACTTC
d_gene: TRBD1
abundance: .
j_gene: TRBJ2-7
v_gene: TRBV14

CDR3aa: CASSLPGGGYEQYF
CDR3nt: TGTGCCAGCTCACTTCCAGGGGGCGGTTACGAGCAGTACTTC
d_gene: TRBD1
abundance: .
j_gene: TRBJ2-7
v_gene: TRBV18

CDR3aa: CASSFLTSGRIWTDTQYF
CDR3nt: TGTGCCAGCAGCTTCCTGACTAGCGGGAGAATCTGGACAGATACGCAGTATTTT
d_gene: TRBD2
abundance: .
j_gene: TRBJ2-3
v_gene: TRBV7-8

CDR3aa: CASSRRDSGYEQYF
CDR3nt: TGCGCCAGCAGCCGCCGGGACTCAGGCTACGAGCAGTACTTC
d_gene: .
abundance: .
j_gene: TRBJ2-7
v_gene: TRBV4-1

CDR3aa: CASSLGIGGGPYNEQFF
CDR3nt: TGTGCCAGCAGCTTGGGAATCGGGGGGGGACCCTACAATGAGCAGTTCTTC
d_gene: TRBD2
abundance: .
j_gene: TRBJ2-1
v_gene: TRBV5-6

CDR3aa: CASSPIGGRQERIYEQYF
CDR3nt: TGTGCCAGCTCACCCATAGGGGGCCGACAGGAAAGGATCTACGAGCAGTACTTC
d_gene: TRBD1
abundance: .
j_gene: TRBJ2-7
v_gene: TRBV18

CDR3aa: CASSLVASGTTQYF
CDR3nt: TGTGCCAGCAGCTTAGTGGCTAGCGGGACTACGCAGTATTTT
d_gene: TRBD2
abundance: .
j_gene: TRBJ2-3
v_gene: TRBV7-2

CDR3aa: CASRVTPSSTDTQYF
CDR3nt: TGTGCCAGCAGGGTGACACCATCTAGCACAGATACGCAGTATTTT
d_gene: .
abundance: .
j_gene: TRBJ2-3
v_gene: TRBV6-5